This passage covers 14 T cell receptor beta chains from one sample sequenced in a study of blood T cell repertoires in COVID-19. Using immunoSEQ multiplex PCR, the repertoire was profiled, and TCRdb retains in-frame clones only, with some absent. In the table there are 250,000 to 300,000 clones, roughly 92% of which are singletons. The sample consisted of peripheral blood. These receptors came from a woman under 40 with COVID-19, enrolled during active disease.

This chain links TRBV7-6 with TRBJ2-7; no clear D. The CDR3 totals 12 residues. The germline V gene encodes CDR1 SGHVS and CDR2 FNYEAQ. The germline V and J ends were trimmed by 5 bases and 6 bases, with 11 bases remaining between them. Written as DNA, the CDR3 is TGTGCCAGCAGCCAAGAGGTTGGCGAGCAGTACTTC. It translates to CASSQEVGEQYF. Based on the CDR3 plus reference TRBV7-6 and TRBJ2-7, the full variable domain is GAGVSQSPRYKVTKRGQDVALRCDPISGHVSLYWYRQALGQGPEFLTYFNYEAQQDKSGLPNDRFSAERPEGSISTLTIQRTEQRDSAMYRCASSQEVGEQYFGPGTRLTVT.

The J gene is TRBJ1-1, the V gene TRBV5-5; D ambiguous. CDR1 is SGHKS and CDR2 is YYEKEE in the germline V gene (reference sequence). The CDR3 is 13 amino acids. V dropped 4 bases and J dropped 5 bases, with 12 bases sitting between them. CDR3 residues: CASSLSTGTEAFF. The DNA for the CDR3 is TGTGCCAGCAGCCTGAGCACCGGGACTGAAGCTTTCTTT.

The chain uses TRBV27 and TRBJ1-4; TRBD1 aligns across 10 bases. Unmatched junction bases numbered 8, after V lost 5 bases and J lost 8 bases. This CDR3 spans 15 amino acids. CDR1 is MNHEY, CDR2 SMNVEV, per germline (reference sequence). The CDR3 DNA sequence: TGTGCCAGCAGTCGGGAATGGACAGGGGGGGAAAAACTGTTTTTT. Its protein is CASSREWTGGEKLFF.

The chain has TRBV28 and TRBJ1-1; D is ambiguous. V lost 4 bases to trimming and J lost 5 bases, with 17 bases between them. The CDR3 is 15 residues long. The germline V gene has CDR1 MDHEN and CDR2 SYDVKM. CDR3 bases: TGTGCCAGCAGTTCCTCGGGCCGGAGGAGAACTGAAGCTTTCTTT. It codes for CASSSSGRRRTEAFF.

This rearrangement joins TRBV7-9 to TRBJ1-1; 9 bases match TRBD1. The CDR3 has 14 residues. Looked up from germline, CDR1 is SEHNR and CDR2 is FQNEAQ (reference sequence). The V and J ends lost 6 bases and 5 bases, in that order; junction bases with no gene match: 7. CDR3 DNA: TGTGCCAGCAGGGTAGGACAGGGGAAAACTGAAGCTTTCTTT. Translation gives CASRVGQGKTEAFF.

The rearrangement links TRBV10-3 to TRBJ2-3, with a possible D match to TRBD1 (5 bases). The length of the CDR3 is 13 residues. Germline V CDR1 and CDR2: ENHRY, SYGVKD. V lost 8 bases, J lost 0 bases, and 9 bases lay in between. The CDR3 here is CAIWTSSTDTQYF. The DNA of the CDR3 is TGTGCCATCTGGACATCTAGCACAGATACGCAGTATTTT.

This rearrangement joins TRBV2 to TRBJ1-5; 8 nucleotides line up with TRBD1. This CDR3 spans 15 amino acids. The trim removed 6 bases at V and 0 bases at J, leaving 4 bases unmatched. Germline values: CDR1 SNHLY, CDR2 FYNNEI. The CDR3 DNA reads TGTGCCAGCAGAGGACAGGGACTTAGCAATCAGCCCCAGCATTTT. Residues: CASRGQGLSNQPQHF.

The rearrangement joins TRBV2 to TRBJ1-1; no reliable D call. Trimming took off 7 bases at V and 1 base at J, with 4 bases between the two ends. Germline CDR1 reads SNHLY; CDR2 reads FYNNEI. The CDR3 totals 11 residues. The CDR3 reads CASIQNTEAFF. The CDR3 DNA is TGTGCCAGCATACAGAACACTGAAGCTTTCTTT.

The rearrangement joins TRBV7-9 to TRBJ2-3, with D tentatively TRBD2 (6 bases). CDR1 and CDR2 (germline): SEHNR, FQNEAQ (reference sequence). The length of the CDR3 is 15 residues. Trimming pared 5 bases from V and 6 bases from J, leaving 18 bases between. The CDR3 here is CASSGFPGEEDTQYF. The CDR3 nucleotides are TGTGCCAGCAGCGGATTCCCCGGGGAGGAGGATACGCAGTATTTT. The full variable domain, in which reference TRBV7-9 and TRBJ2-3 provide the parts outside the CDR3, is DTGVSQNPRHKITKRGQNVTFRCDPISEHNRLYWYRQTLGQGPEFLTYFQNEAQLEKSRLLSDRFSAERPKGSFSTLEIQRTEQGDSAMYLCASSGFPGEEDTQYFGPGTRLTVL.

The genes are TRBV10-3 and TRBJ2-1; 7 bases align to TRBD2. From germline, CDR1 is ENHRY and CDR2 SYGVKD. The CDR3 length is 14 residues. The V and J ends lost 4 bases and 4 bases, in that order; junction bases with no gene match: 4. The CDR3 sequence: CAISGASGYNEQFF. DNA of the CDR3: TGTGCCATCAGTGGGGCTAGCGGTTACAATGAGCAGTTCTTC.

In DNA, the CDR3 is TGTGCCAGCAGCTTAGGCTCGGGAGGGGCTGATACGCAGTATTTT. Translation gives CASSLGSGGADTQYF. The chain links TRBV13 to TRBJ2-3; 8 bases are a match to TRBD2. V dropped 0 bases and J dropped 6; count of bases not matched to a gene: 5. The germline gives CDR1 PRHDT, CDR2 FYEKMQ (reference sequence). The CDR3 is 15 amino acids.

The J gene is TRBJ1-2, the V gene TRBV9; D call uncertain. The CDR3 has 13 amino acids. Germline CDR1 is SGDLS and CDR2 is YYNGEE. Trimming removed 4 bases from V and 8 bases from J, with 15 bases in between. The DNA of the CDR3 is TGTGCCAGCAGCCTAGGGAATAGCGGCGGCTACACCTTC. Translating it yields CASSLGNSGGYTF.

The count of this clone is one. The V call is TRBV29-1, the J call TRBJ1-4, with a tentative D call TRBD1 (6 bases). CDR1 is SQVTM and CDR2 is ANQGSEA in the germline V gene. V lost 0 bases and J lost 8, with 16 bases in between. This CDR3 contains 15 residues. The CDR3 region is CSVEDQLGAGEKLFF. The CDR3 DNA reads TGCAGCGTTGAAGATCAACTGGGGGCAGGGGAAAAACTGTTTTTT.

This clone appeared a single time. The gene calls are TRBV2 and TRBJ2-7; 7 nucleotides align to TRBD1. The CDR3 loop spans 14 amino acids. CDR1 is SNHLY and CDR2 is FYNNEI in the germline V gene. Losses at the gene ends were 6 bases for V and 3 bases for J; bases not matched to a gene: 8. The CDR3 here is CASSRDRDFYEQYF. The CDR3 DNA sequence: TGTGCCAGCAGCCGAGACAGGGATTTCTACGAGCAGTACTTC.